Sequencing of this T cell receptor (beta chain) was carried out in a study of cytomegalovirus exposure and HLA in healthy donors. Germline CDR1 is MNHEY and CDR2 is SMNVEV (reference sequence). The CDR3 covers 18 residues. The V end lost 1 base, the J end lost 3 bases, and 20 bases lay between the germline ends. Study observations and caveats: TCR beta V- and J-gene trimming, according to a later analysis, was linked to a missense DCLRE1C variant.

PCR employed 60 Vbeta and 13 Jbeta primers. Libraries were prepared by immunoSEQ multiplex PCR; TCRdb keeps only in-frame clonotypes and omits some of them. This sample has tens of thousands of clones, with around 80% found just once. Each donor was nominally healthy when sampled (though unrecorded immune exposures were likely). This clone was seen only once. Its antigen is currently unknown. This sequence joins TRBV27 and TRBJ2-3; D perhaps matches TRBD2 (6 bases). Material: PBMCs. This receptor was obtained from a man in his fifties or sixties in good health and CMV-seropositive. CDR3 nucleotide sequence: TGTGCCAGCAGTTTATATCCCGGGGGAAGGGTGACAACAGATACGCAGTATTTT. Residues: CASSLYPGGRVTTDTQYF.